This note documents a single T cell receptor beta chain sequence. Its antigen remains unknown. The assay was immunoSEQ multiplex PCR, and TCRdb's table has in-frame clones only and misses some. The repertoire holds 150,000 to 200,000 clones, with 85% to 95% as singletons. The data are from a study of T cell responses to AZD1222 COVID-19 vaccine. On the study more broadly: Analysis merged second doses at about 4 or about 12 weeks. General study results and limits: Repertoire sampling was restricted to post-peak T cell response timepoints.

Sequencing was performed on peripheral blood, taken on day 0 of AZD1222 vaccination. This receptor was taken from an adult in good health.

The CDR3 spells CASSLASGGIYNEQFF. CDR3 bases: TGTGCCAGCAGCTTAGCTAGCGGGGGGATCTACAATGAGCAGTTCTTC. The rearrangement joins TRBV11-3 to TRBJ2-1; 11 positions match TRBD2. Germline V gene lookup returns CDR1 SGHNT and CDR2 YENEEA. The CDR3 has 16 amino acids. Trimming cost V 1 base and J 3 bases; bases outside gene matches: 2.